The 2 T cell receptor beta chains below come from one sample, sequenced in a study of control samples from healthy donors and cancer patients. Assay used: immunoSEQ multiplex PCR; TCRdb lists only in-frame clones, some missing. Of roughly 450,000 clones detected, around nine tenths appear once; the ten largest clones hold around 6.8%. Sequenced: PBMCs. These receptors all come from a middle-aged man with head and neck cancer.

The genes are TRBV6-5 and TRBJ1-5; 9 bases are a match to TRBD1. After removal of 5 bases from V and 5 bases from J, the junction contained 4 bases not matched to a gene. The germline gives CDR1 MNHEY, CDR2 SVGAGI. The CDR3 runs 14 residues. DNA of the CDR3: TGTGCCAGCAGTCCACGGACAGGGGATCAGCCCCAGCATTTT. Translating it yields CASSPRTGDQPQHF.

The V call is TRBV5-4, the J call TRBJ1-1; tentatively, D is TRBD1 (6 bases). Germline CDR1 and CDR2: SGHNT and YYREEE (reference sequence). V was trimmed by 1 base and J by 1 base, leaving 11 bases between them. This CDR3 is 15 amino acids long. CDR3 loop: CASSLPSRGNTEAFF. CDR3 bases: TGTGCCAGCAGCTTGCCCTCCAGGGGGAACACTGAAGCTTTCTTT.